A single sample gave rise to the 3 T cell receptor beta chains below, sequenced in a study of T-cell reconstitution after alpha-beta-depleted transplantation in children. Molecular barcoding with unique molecular identifiers was used for the TCRbeta library. Using its own MiXCR run on the PCR reads, TCRdb lists one record per CDR3 protein. The sample lists over 400,000 distinct CDR3 sequences, 43% occurring once. Sequenced here: PBMCs, sampled before TCRalphabeta/CD19-depleted stem cell transplant. These receptors were collected from a girl aged 2-10 years with aplastic anemia, due to receive a stem cell transplant.

This clonotype was seen a handful of times. The rearrangement links TRBV20-1 to TRBJ2-1; 9 bases line up with TRBD1. The V gene's germline CDR1 is DFQATT and CDR2 SNEGSKA (reference sequence). This CDR3 contains 17 residues. The ends lost 5 bases at V and 3 bases at J; junction bases unmatched: 14. CDR3: CSAPSRQGGRFYNEQFF. The DNA for the CDR3 is TGCAGTGCTCCCTCCAGACAGGGGGGGCGATTCTACAATGAGCAGTTCTTC.

A remark on this clonotype: Since the CDR3 does not end with the conserved phenylalanine or tryptophan, this likely comes from a read error. The genes are TRBV10-3 and TRBJ1-5; no clear D gene. The germline CDR1 and CDR2 sequences are ENHRY and SYGVKD. The ends were cut back, 5 bases at V and 4 bases at J, with 18 bases in the middle. This CDR3 is built from 16 residues. CDR3 nucleotides: TGTGCCATCAGTTCTAAGAAGGACGGTGGTAATCAGCCCCAGCATTAT. Protein: CAISSKKDGGNQPQHY.

The rearrangement joins TRBV27 to TRBJ2-5, with D uncertain. Germline loops: CDR1 MNHEY, CDR2 SMNVEV (reference sequence). Trimming stripped 7 bases from V and 1 base from J, with 19 bases between. This CDR3 is 16 amino acids long. Here the CDR3 DNA reads TGTGCCAGCAATCAATACCCCTATCTGAGCCAAGAGACCCAGTACTTC. It encodes CASNQYPYLSQETQYF.